The clone carrying this TCR beta chain was seen only once. The CDR3 has 14 residues. V gave up 5 bases and J gave up 2 bases, with 7 bases separating them. CDR1 is MGHRA and CDR2 is YSYEKL in the germline V gene. These data belong to a study of blood T cell repertoires in COVID-19. Looking at the study overall: Italy, Spain and the United States were the sources of the convalescent and acute COVID-19 samples. T cells, B-cell-depleted T cells, or PBMCs supplied cDNA or gDNA.

Original analysis: Estimation of nucleated cell counts was performed using reference gene primer amplification. Assay used: immunoSEQ multiplex PCR; TCRdb lists only in-frame clones, some missing. That table furnishes V, J and clone size, whereas the DNA furnished D and trimming. This sample has around 340,000 clones; 70% to 90% occur once, and the top ten carry about 7%. Patients from Seattle were sampled longitudinally, starting during active infection. This receptor was obtained from a woman aged 55-69 years with COVID-19, enrolled during active disease. The V call is TRBV4-1, the J call TRBJ2-6; D might be TRBD1 (5 bases). Sequences were obtained from peripheral blood. Here the CDR3 reads CASSGAAGANVLTF. Written as DNA, the CDR3 is TGCGCCAGCAGCGGGGCGGCTGGGGCCAACGTCCTGACTTTC.